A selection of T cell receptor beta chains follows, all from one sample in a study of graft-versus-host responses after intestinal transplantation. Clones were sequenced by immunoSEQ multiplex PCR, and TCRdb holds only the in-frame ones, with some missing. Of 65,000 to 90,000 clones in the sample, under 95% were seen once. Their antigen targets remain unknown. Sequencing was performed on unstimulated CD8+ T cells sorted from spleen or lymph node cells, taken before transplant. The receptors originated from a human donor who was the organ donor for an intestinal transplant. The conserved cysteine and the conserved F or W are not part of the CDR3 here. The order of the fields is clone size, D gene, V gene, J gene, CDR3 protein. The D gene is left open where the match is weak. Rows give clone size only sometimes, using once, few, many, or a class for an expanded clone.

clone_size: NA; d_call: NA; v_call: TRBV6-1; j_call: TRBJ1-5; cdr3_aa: ASSEWGSPYQPQH
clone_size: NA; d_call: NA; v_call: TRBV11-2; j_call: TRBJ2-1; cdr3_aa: ASSLEPGQYYNEQF
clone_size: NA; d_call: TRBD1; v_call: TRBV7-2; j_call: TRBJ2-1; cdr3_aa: ASSPQGQSYNEQF
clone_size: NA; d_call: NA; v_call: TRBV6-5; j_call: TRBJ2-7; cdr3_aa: ASSYVSNEQY
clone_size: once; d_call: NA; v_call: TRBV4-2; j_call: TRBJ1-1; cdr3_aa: ASSQDRGGWVTEAF
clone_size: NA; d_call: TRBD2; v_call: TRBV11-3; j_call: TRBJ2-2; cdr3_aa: ASSLVAGDTGELF
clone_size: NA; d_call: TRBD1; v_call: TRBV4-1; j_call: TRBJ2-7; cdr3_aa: ASSLTGGGPSYEQY
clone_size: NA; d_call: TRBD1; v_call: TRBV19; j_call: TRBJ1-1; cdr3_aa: ASSSSTGGNTEAF
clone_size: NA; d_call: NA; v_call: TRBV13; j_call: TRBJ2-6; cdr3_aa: ASTTGRTGALGGANVLT
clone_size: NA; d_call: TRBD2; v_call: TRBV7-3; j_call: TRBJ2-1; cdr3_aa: ASSLGLAPYNEQF
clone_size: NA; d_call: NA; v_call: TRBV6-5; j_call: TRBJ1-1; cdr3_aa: ASTQNTEAF
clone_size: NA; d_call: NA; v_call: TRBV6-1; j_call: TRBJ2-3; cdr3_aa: ASSEALGPDEEADTQY
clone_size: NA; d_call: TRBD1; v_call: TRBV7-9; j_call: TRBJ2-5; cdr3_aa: ASSAGQGLGGETQY
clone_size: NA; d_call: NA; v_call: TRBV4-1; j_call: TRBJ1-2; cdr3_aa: ASSHLGGFYGYT
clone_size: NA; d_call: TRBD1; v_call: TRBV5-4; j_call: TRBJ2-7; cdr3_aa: ASSHWDRVGEQY
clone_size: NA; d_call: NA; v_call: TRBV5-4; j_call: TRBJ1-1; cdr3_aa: ASSLWGAGFDTEAF
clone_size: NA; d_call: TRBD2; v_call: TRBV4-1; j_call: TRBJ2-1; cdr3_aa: ASTPGLAINEQF
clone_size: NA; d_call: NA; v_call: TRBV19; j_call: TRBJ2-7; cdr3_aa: ASTPSGVTYEQY
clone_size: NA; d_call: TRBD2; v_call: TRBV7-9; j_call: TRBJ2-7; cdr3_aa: ASSLSGGRYYEQY
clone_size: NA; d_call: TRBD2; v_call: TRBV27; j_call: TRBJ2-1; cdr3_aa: ASTKFMASGGAGGEQF
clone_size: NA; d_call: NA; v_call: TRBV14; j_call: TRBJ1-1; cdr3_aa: ASSPRAGVGYTEAF
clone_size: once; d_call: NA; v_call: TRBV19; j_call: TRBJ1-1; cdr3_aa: ASTPGANTEAF
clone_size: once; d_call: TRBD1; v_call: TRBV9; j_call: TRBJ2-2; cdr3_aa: ASSERGLAGELF
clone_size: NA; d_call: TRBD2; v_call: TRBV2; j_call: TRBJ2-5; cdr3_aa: ASSGFAGGRPQETQY
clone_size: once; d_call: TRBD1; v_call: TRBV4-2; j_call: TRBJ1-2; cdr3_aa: ASSQVYTGAENYGYT
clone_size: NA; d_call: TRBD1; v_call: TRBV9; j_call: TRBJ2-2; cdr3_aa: ASSDPGQGFTGELF
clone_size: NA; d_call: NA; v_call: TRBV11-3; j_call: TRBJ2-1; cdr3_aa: ASSPRRDLSKVGNEQF
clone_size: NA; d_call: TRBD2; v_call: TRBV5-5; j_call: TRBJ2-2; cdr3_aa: ASSGSSRGRAVGGELF
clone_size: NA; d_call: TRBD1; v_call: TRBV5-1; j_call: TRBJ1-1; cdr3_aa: ASSAKGTVNTEAF
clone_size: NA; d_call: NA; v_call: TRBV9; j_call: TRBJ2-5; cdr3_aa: ASSAFTGSTETQY
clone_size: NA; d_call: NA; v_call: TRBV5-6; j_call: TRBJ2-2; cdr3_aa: ASSLSLYGTGELF
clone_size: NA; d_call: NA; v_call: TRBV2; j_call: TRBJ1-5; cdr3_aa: ASSKSGQFNQPQH
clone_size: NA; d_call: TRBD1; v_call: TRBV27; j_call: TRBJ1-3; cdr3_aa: ASSPGTGSGNTIY
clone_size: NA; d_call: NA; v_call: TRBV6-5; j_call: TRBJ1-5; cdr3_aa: ASSELGQPQH
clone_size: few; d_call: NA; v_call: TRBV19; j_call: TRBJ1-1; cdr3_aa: ASSKREGGNTEAF
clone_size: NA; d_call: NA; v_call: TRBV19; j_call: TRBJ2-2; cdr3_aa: ASSILANTGELF
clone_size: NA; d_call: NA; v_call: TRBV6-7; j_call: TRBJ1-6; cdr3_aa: ARPRARQSSYNSPLH
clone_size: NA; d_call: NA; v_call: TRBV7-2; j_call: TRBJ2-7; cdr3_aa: ASSLYSGTYYEQY
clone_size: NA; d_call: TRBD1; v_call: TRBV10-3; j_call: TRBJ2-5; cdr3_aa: AISESPFKGAQKTQY
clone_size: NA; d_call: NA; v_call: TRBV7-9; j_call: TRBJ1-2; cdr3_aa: ASSSQNNYGYT
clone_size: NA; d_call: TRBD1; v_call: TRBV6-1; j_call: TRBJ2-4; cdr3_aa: ASSEAGQGIYIQY
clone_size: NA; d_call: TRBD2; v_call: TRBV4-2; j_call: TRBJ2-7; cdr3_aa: ASSSTGLAGGIYEQY
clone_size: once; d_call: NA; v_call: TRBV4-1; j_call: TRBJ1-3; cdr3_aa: ASSQERTTSGNTIY
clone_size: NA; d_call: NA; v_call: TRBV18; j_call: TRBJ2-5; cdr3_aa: ASSPPRAEETQY
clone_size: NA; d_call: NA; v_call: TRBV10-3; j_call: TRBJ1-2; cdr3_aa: AISESTLVYGYA
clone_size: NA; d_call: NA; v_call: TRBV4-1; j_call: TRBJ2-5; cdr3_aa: ASRRTAQETQY